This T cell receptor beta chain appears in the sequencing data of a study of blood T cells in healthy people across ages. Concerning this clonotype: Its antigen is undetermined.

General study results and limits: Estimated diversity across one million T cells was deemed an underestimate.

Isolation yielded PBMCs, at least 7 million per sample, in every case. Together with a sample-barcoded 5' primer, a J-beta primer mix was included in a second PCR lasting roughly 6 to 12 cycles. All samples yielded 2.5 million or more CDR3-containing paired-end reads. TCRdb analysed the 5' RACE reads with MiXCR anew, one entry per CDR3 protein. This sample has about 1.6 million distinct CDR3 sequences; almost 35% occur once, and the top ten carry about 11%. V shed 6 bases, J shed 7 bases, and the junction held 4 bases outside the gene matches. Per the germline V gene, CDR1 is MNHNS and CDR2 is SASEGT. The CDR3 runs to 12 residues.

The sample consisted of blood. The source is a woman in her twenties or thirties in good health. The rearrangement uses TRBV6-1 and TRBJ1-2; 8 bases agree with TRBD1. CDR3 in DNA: TGTGCCAGCAGGAATACAGGGGGTGGCTACACCTTC. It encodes CASRNTGGGYTF.